Below are 20 T cell receptor beta chains sequenced from a single sample in a study of blood T cells in healthy people across ages. Then a second PCR, running roughly 6 to 12 cycles, was carried out with a sample-barcoded 5' primer and a J-beta primer mix. TCRdb reanalysed the 5' RACE reads using MiXCR and keeps one entry per CDR3 protein. The table has about 1,500,000 distinct CDR3 sequences, approximately 30% seen once. The source material was blood. Receptors were obtained from a woman aged 30 to 39 in good health.

The chain is built from TRBV20-1 and TRBJ2-3, with 7 bases that match TRBD2. The CDR3 length is 13 residues. Germline-derived CDR1 and CDR2 are DFQATT and SNEGSKA (reference sequence). J gave up 6 bases and V 0 bases, and 3 bases lay outside the gene matches. The CDR3 DNA reads as TGCAGTGCTAGAGATAGGCGGGGGGATACGCAGTATTTT. Translation gives CSARDRRGDTQYF.

In this sample, this clonotype turned up a few times. The J gene is TRBJ1-6, the V gene TRBV3-1; D is possibly TRBD1 (6 bases). From germline, CDR1 is LGHDT and CDR2 YNNKEL (reference sequence). The CDR3 covers 13 residues. The V gene lost 2 bases and the J gene lost 9 bases, with 8 bases spanning the gap. In DNA form, the CDR3 reads TGTGCCAGCAGCCAAACAGGGTTTTCACCCCTCCACTTT. This sequence encodes CASSQTGFSPLHF.

The chain combines TRBV12-1 with TRBJ2-1; whether TRBD2, the table's D call, matches the DNA was not checked. TRBV12-1 is a pseudogene segment. The CDR3 is made up of 20 amino acids. The CDR3 DNA reads as TGTGCCAGCAGCCAACCGACACAGCGGATTTATGATTATACCTACAATGAGCAGTTCTTC. This translates into CASSQPTQRIYDYTYNEQFF.

The chain links TRBV6-5 to TRBJ2-6; the D gene is possibly TRBD1 (5 bases). The CDR3 is 19 amino acids. Germline loops: CDR1 MNHEY, CDR2 SVGAGI. Trimming pared 4 bases from V and 0 bases from J, leaving 19 bases between. This chain's CDR3 is CASSSLQGRPISGANVLTF. For the CDR3, the DNA is TGTGCCAGCAGTTCCCTCCAGGGAAGACCTATCTCTGGGGCCAACGTCCTGACTTTC.

This clonotype turned up a few times. The chain links TRBV5-1 to TRBJ1-4; no firm D call. Germline CDR1 SGHRS, CDR2 YFSETQ. V lost 1 base to trimming and J lost 0 bases, with 10 bases between them. The CDR3 is made up of 16 amino acids. The CDR3 sequence is CASSLSRSATNEKLFF. In DNA, the CDR3 is TGCGCCAGCAGCTTGTCCAGGAGTGCAACTAATGAAAAACTGTTTTTT. Together with reference TRBV5-1 and TRBJ1-4, the CDR3 gives the full variable domain: KAGVTQTPRYLIKTRGQQVTLSCSPISGHRSVSWYQQTPGQGLQFLFEYFSETQRNKGNFPGRFSGRQFSNSRSEMNVSTLELGDSALYLCASSLSRSATNEKLFFGSGTQLSVL.

V is TRBV20-1 and J is TRBJ2-1, with 10 bases aligning to TRBD2. Trimming removed 5 bases from V and 9 bases from J; junction bases left unmatched: 16. This CDR3 region has 16 residues. Looked up from germline, CDR1 is DFQATT and CDR2 is SNEGSKA (reference sequence). The DNA of the CDR3 is TGCAGTGCTGACCCAACAAGCGGGAGGGCCGGGGGTGAGCAGTTCTTC. Translation gives CSADPTSGRAGGEQFF.

The chain carries TRBV6-2 or TRBV6-3 and TRBJ2-7; TRBD2 aligns across 8 bases. Germline CDR1 MNHEY, CDR2 SVGEGT. The CDR3 length is 16 residues. The V segment lost 7 bases and the J segment 2 bases; nucleotides outside the gene matches: 13. The CDR3 DNA is TGTGCCAGCACGGACGGACGGACTAGCCGAACCTACGAGCAGTACTTC. Translating gives CASTDGRTSRTYEQYF.

In this sample, this clonotype turned up a few times. V usage is TRBV7-2 and J usage is TRBJ1-2, with unresolved D. The germline V gene has CDR1 SGHTA and CDR2 FQGNSA. Trimming removed 7 bases at V and 4 bases at J, with 16 bases between. The CDR3 sequence is 14 residues long. In DNA, the CDR3 is TGTGCCAGCACCTTGCCCCGGGGAAGCTATGGCTACACCTTC. Protein: CASTLPRGSYGYTF.

This clonotype has at least ten counts. CDR3 sequence: CSAREGGDTQYF. The CDR3 DNA sequence: TGCAGTGCTAGGGAGGGAGGTGACACCCAGTACTTC. The rearrangement uses TRBV20-1 and TRBJ2-3; D is perhaps TRBD2 (6 bases). The last part of the DNA fits TRBJ2-5 better; the J call may be wrong. The CDR3 totals 12 residues. Germline lookup yields CDR1 DFQATT and CDR2 SNEGSKA (reference sequence).

The chain recombines TRBV12-3 or TRBV12-4 with TRBJ2-1; 8 bases are shared with TRBD1. The ends lost 8 bases at V and 5 bases at J; junction bases unmatched: 11. The CDR3 covers 15 residues. CDR3 residues: CASGFTGGANNEQFF. The CDR3 DNA follows: TGTGCCAGCGGATTCACAGGGGGAGCCAACAATGAGCAGTTCTTC.

The chain links TRBV20-1 to TRBJ2-7, with 12 bases lining up with TRBD2. The length of the CDR3 is 18 residues. The V gene's germline CDR1 is DFQATT and CDR2 SNEGSKA (reference sequence). V was clipped by 3 bases and J by 3 bases; unmatched bases: 15. CDR3 in amino acids: CSASPGASGRAGRYEQYF. DNA of the CDR3: TGCAGTGCTAGCCCCGGGGCTAGCGGGAGGGCCGGACGCTACGAGCAGTACTTC.

This clonotype was detected only a few times. This rearrangement joins TRBV29-1 to TRBJ1-1; D is unresolved. CDR3 length equals 12 residues. V gave up 7 bases and J gave up 5 bases, with 14 bases separating them. CDR1 SQVTM and CDR2 ANQGSEA come from the germline V gene. The CDR3: CSAKVWKTEAFF. DNA for the CDR3: TGCAGCGCAAAGGTGTGGAAGACTGAAGCTTTCTTT.

A few counts support this clonotype. The chain joins TRBV10-3 to TRBJ1-3, with D unclear. Germline assignment: CDR1 ENHRY and CDR2 SYGVKD. V lost 3 bases, J lost 2 bases, and 5 bases lay in between. CDR3 length equals 13 residues. The CDR3 protein is CAISEWAGNTIYF. The CDR3 DNA sequence: TGTGCCATCAGTGAATGGGCTGGAAACACCATATATTTT.

The V and J genes are TRBV7-9 and TRBJ2-7; possibly TRBD1 for D (6 bases). V was trimmed by 8 bases and J by 6 bases, leaving 20 bases between them. This CDR3 is built from 14 residues. Germline CDR1 is SEHNR and CDR2 is FQNEAQ (reference sequence). The chain's CDR3 is CASRKTGEDVEQYF. The DNA of the CDR3 is TGTGCCAGCCGTAAGACAGGTGAGGACGTCGAGCAGTACTTC.

This clonotype has more than one count but fewer than ten. The chain couples TRBV25-1 to TRBJ1-2, with D tentatively TRBD1 (5 bases). Trimming shortened V by 1 base and J by 0 bases, and 9 bases separated the two germline ends. Germline V CDR1 and CDR2: MGHDK, SYGVNS. The CDR3 runs 15 residues. CDR3: CASSEWGSANYGYTF. CDR3 nucleotide sequence: TGTGCCAGCAGTGAATGGGGCAGCGCTAACTATGGCTACACCTTC.

The chain carries TRBV28 and TRBJ2-3; D remains unclear. The V gene's germline CDR1 is MDHEN and CDR2 SYDVKM. This CDR3 has 16 residues. The V gene lost 8 bases and the J gene lost 4 bases, with 22 bases spanning the gap. The CDR3 DNA sequence: TGTGCCAGCGCACGGGCTAACCCTCCGTTACCAGATACGCAGTATTTT. Translating gives CASARANPPLPDTQYF. The complete variable domain, with remaining parts taken from reference TRBV28 and TRBJ2-3, reads DVKVTQSSRYLVKRTGEKVFLECVQDMDHENMFWYRQDPGLGLRLIYFSYDVKMKEKGDIPEGYSVSREKKERFSLILESASTNQTSMYLCASARANPPLPDTQYFGPGTRLTVL.

This clonotype occurred a few times. The chain uses TRBV11-1 and TRBJ2-4; D possibly corresponds to TRBD2 (5 bases). V was clipped by 4 bases and J by 13 bases, with 26 bases between them. The CDR3 consists of 16 residues. CDR1 is SGHAT and CDR2 is FQDESV in the germline V gene (reference sequence). The CDR3 nucleotides read TGTGCCAGCAGCTACCCCTCCGAGCGGCTTTACAATGAGCAGTACTTC. Encoded protein: CASSYPSERLYNEQYF. Full variable domain (outside the CDR3, taken from reference TRBV11-1 and TRBJ2-4): EAEVAQSPRYKITEKSQAVAFWCDPISGHATLYWYRQILGQGPELLVQFQDESVVDDSQLPKDRFSAERLKGVDSTLKIQPAELGDSAMYLCASSYPSERLYNEQYFGAGTRLSVL.

This clonotype has just a few counts. The chain couples TRBV2 to TRBJ1-2; 9 bases map to TRBD1. CDR1 SNHLY and CDR2 FYNNEI come from the germline V gene. Trimming cost V 6 bases and J 4 bases; bases outside gene matches: 9. This CDR3 spans 15 amino acids. The CDR3 DNA reads as TGTGCCAGCAGGGAACAGGGGGCAGCCGCCTATGGCTACACCTTC. It translates to CASREQGAAAYGYTF.

This clonotype occurred a few times. The chain is built from TRBV12-3 or TRBV12-4 and TRBJ2-1; D is undetermined. The CDR3 contains 17 residues. Trimming removed 6 bases at V and 5 bases at J, with 23 bases between. CDR3 sequence reads: CASRKDHAAVSDNEQFF. DNA of the CDR3: TGTGCCAGCAGAAAGGACCATGCGGCGGTCAGTGACAATGAGCAGTTCTTC.

This clonotype has just a few counts. The CDR3 loop is CASSPRGIAGGEQYF. Here the CDR3 DNA reads TGTGCCAGTAGTCCCCGCGGGATAGCGGGAGGCGAGCAGTACTTC. The chain is built from TRBV19 and TRBJ2-7, with 10 bases identical to TRBD2. The trim removed 5 bases at V and 6 bases at J, leaving 10 bases unmatched. Germline CDR1 and CDR2: LNHDA and SQIVND (reference sequence). This CDR3 is built from 15 residues.